This TCR beta chain was profiled in a study of T cell responses to AZD1222 COVID-19 vaccine. The CDR3 is 15 residues long. From germline, CDR1 is SGHDT and CDR2 YYEEEE. With 1 base removed from V and 1 base from J, the gap between germline ends came to 11 bases. The method was immunoSEQ multiplex PCR; TCRdb's version includes in-frame clones alone and lacks a portion of them. The profile shows fewer than 200,000 clones, 92% of them singletons. The rearrangement links TRBV5-6 to TRBJ1-1; D gene ambiguous. This TCR derives from an adult in good health. This specimen consisted of peripheral blood, obtained on day 0 of AZD1222 vaccination. CDR3 loop: CASSLNQVGNTEAFF. The CDR3 nucleotides read TGTGCCAGCAGCTTGAATCAGGTTGGGAACACTGAAGCTTTCTTT. The full variable domain, rest sourced from reference TRBV5-6 and TRBJ1-1, is DAGVTQSPTHLIKTRGQQVTLRCSPKSGHDTVSWYQQALGQGPQFIFQYYEEEERQRGNFPDRFSGHQFPNYSSELNVNALLLGDSALYLCASSLNQVGNTEAFFGQGTRLTVV.